The source of this T cell receptor beta chain is a study of metastatic and nonmetastatic thyroid tumors. Overall study context: Samples came from malignant and benign thyroid patients, and repertoires were compared across blood and tumor or nodule tissue.

Points from the study as a whole: It was reportedly found that TCR beta diversity was significantly higher in malignant thyroid tumors than in benign nodules, a difference seen in both blood and tumor samples.

CDR1 is MNHNS, CDR2 SASEGT, per germline. Trimming pared 3 bases from V and 8 bases from J, leaving 14 bases between. There are 15 residues in the CDR3. In its sample, this clone ranks as medium-sized. Its antigen is not known. Per the original methods: Researchers built a distant-metastasis classifier for papillary thyroid cancer that drew on CDR3 differences across clinicopathological groups. TCRdb re-analyzed the PCR reads using MiXCR. V and J calls and clone size were set by TCRdb, not the authors. The table records some 10,000 clones, under 30% of them present only once. Thyroid surgery was preceded by no treatment in any patient.

The V and J genes are TRBV6-1 and TRBJ1-6; D unclear. The clonotype originates from a male donor with papillary thyroid cancer or a benign thyroid nodule (not recorded which). Some clones in this sample may be carry-over from other donors' samples. Sample: tumor tissue. The CDR3 DNA is TGTGCCAGCAGTGAGGGCGGGTCAGGTTATTCACCCCTCCACTTT. This encodes CASSEGGSGYSPLHF.